The sequence of this T cell receptor beta chain was determined in a study of T-cell reconstitution after alpha-beta-depleted transplantation in children. Unique molecular identifiers were used to barcode this TCRbeta library. TCRdb recomputed calls from the PCR reads with MiXCR, one row per CDR3 protein. The sample has more than 15,000 distinct CDR3 sequences, around 12% seen once. As concerns this clonotype: As yet, its antigen is unknown.

The study's findings and limits: After transplant, at about two months, alpha-beta T cells were reportedly derived from several hundred expanded graft clones. After transplant, high TCRbeta diversity at day 60 in some patients arose from surviving recipient T cells and thymic progenitors.

The trim removed 4 bases at V and 5 bases at J, leaving 8 bases unmatched. The CDR3 spans 15 residues. CDR1 and CDR2 (germline): SEHNR, FQNEAQ (reference sequence). The chain has TRBV7-9 and TRBJ2-1; 7 nucleotides match TRBD2. The origin of this receptor is a boy less than two years old who had a stem cell transplant for Wiskott-Aldrich syndrome, so the T cells may come from the graft donor. The sequences come from PBMCs, mostly from graft donor cells, collected 180 days after TCRalphabeta/CD19-depleted stem cell transplant. The CDR3 DNA follows: TGTGCCAGCAGCTCGGGGCGGGAGTTGCACAATGAGCAGTTCTTC. Its translation is CASSSGRELHNEQFF.